In this sample, the clone carrying this TCR beta chain turned up a few times. These data come from a study of cytomegalovirus exposure and HLA in healthy donors. The germline V and J ends were trimmed by 0 bases and 8 bases, with 14 bases remaining between them. CDR1 and CDR2 from the germline V gene are LGHNA and YSLEER. The CDR3 has 15 amino acids. Researchers ran the PCR with 60 Vbeta and 13 Jbeta primers. Assay: immunoSEQ multiplex PCR; the TCRdb copy retains only in-frame clones and omits some. Among roughly 140,000 clones listed, less than 10% were seen once. Each donor was nominally healthy when sampled (though unrecorded immune exposures were likely).

J is TRBJ2-1 and V is TRBV4-3; D possibly corresponds to TRBD2 (6 bases). The origin of this receptor is a male donor in good health and CMV-seronegative. Sequencing was carried out using PBMCs. CDR3 amino acids: CASSQDRETRDEQFF. CDR3 in DNA: TGCGCCAGCAGCCAAGATCGGGAGACACGCGATGAGCAGTTCTTC.